Below, 14 T cell receptor beta chains from the same sample are listed, as sequenced in a study of shared clonotypes between healthy human individuals. The method was immunoSEQ multiplex PCR; TCRdb's version includes in-frame clones alone and lacks a portion of them. The repertoire consists of approximately 2.5 million clones, with approximately 94% occurring once and the leading ten covering approximately 0.35%. The sequencing input was naive CD4+ T cells from PBMCs. The subset: CD45RA+ positively selected. All receptors derive from a man between 18 and 29 years old in good health. Some clones in this sample may be carry-over from other donors' samples.

With regard to this clone: Other DNA sequences of this sample code for an identical CDR3. The CDR3 here is CASSEGVGYTF. For the CDR3, the DNA is TGTGCCAGCAGTGAGGGGGTAGGCTACACCTTC. J is TRBJ1-2 and V is TRBV2, with D perhaps matching TRBD1 (5 bases). The V end lost 3 bases, the J end lost 8 bases, and 7 bases lay between the germline ends. CDR3 length: 11 residues. The germline CDR1 and CDR2 sequences are SNHLY and FYNNEI.

This chain connects TRBV18 to TRBJ1-1, with D maybe TRBD1 (6 bases). V was shortened by 2 bases and J by 4 bases, with 11 bases between the two germline ends. The CDR3 has 14 amino acids. Germline CDR1 and CDR2: KGHSH and LQKENI. DNA of the CDR3: TGTGCCAGCTCACCAACGGGGGGCGGCACTGAAGCTTTCTTT. This encodes CASSPTGGGTEAFF.

In the case of this clone: This may be a read error, as it is one base from a much larger clone. The chain joins TRBV5-1 to TRBJ2-5, with TRBD1 identical over 9 bases. The CDR3 contains 15 residues. Looked up from germline, CDR1 is SGHRS and CDR2 is YFSETQ. The CDR3 loop is CVSNSRDRVIETQYF. The CDR3 nucleotides are TGCGTCAGTAACTCCCGGGACAGGGTGATAGAGACCCAGTACTTC.

The chain carries TRBV5-6 and TRBJ2-2; D remains ambiguous. Between the trimmed V and J ends, which lost 4 bases and 1 base, there was a span of 11 bases. CDR1 and CDR2 (germline): SGHDT, YYEEEE. The CDR3 runs to 15 residues. The CDR3: CASSSIRRNTGELFF. In nucleotides, the CDR3 is TGTGCCAGCAGCAGCATAAGGAGGAACACCGGGGAGCTGTTTTTT.

The V and J genes are TRBV4-3 and TRBJ2-2; D could derive from TRBD1 or TRBD2 (6 bases each). Germline loops: CDR1 LGHNA, CDR2 YSLEER. The ends were cut back, 4 bases at V and 0 bases at J, with 15 bases in the middle. This CDR3 has 17 residues. CDR3: CASSRGAPVANTGELFF. The CDR3 DNA reads TGCGCCAGCAGCCGGGGGGCGCCGGTCGCGAACACCGGGGAGCTGTTTTTT.

The chain combines TRBV4-2 with TRBJ1-3; 8 nucleotides agree with TRBD1. This CDR3 is 19 amino acids long. Germline assignment: CDR1 LGHNA and CDR2 YNFKEQ. J gave up 1 base and V 1 base, and 12 bases lay outside the gene matches. CDR3 nucleotides: TGTGCCAGCAGCCAAGTATCGGCAGGGGGCTTTACTTCTGGAAACACCATATATTTT. Its protein product is CASSQVSAGGFTSGNTIYF.

This rearrangement joins TRBV7-8 to TRBJ2-4; no reliable D call. With 1 base removed from V and 1 base from J, the gap between germline ends came to 11 bases. The germline CDR1 and CDR2 sequences are SGHVS and FQNEAQ. The CDR3 loop spans 16 amino acids. This CDR3 reads CASSLDVGLAKNIQYF. DNA of the CDR3: TGTGCCAGCAGCTTAGACGTAGGTCTGGCCAAAAACATTCAGTACTTC.

The J gene is TRBJ2-3, the V gene TRBV7-2; D is unclear. The CDR3 totals 12 residues. Germline V gene lookup returns CDR1 SGHTA and CDR2 FQGNSA. V was shortened by 7 bases and J by 3 bases, with 8 bases between the two germline ends. In nucleotides, the CDR3 is TGTGCCAGCACCGGACCTACAGATACGCAGTATTTT. Residues: CASTGPTDTQYF.

The chain couples TRBV5-1 to TRBJ2-5, with 7 bases fitting TRBD1. CDR1 is SGHRS, CDR2 YFSETQ, per germline. This CDR3 has 15 amino acids. Trimming took 2 bases from V and 3 from J; bases not matched to a gene: 7. CDR3 bases: TGCGCCAGCAGCTTACAGACAGGGCTTGAAGAGACCCAGTACTTC. Protein: CASSLQTGLEETQYF.

The V and J genes are TRBV11-2 and TRBJ2-3, with D maybe TRBD1 (6 bases). There are 17 residues in the CDR3. Trimming took off 4 bases at V and 4 bases at J, with 21 bases between the two ends. Germline V gene lookup returns CDR1 SGHAT and CDR2 FQNNGV. This CDR3 reads CASSSPSGTLVADTQYF. The CDR3 nucleotides read TGTGCCAGCAGCTCTCCCTCTGGGACATTGGTGGCAGATACGCAGTATTTT.

This clone was seen just once. The chain employs TRBV5-1 and TRBJ2-5, with TRBD2 matching over 16 bases. The CDR3 runs to 16 residues. V gave up 4 bases and J gave up 3 bases; unmatched junction bases: 3. Germline CDR1 and CDR2: SGHRS and YFSETQ. The CDR3 spells CASSPGTSGGEETQYF. CDR3 nucleotides: TGCGCCAGCAGCCCCGGGACTAGCGGGGGGGAAGAGACCCAGTACTTC.

In nucleotides, the CDR3 is TGTTCTACCTCTAGCGGAAACTCCTACGAGCAGTACTTC. It specifies CSTSSGNSYEQYF. The chain recombines TRBV5-3 with TRBJ2-7; 7 bases align to TRBD2. TRBV5-3 is placed among ORFs of uncertain function. The CDR3 covers 13 residues.

V and J are TRBV19 and TRBJ1-5; the match to TRBD1 covers 10 bases. The germline V gene encodes CDR1 LNHDA and CDR2 SQIVND (reference sequence). V lost 5 bases, J lost 3 bases, and 7 bases stayed unmatched. The CDR3 sequence is 16 residues long. The CDR3 protein is CASSLRDRGANQPQHF. For the CDR3, the DNA is TGTGCCAGTAGTTTAAGGGACAGGGGTGCCAATCAGCCCCAGCATTTT.

This chain connects TRBV5-4 to TRBJ2-7, with 8 bases fitting TRBD2. The CDR3 covers 16 residues. V dropped 1 base and J dropped 0; count of bases not matched to a gene: 6. CDR1 is SGHNT, CDR2 YYREEE, per germline (reference sequence). CDR3 residues: CASSLNSGASSYEQYF. DNA for the CDR3: TGTGCCAGCAGCTTGAATAGCGGGGCCAGCTCCTACGAGCAGTACTTC.